This entry lists 13 T cell receptor beta chains sequenced from one sample in a study of T-cell reconstitution after alpha-beta-depleted transplantation in children. Unique molecular identifiers were incorporated during preparation of the TCRbeta library. TCRdb called the PCR reads again in MiXCR, with one record for every CDR3 protein. The sample carries some 200,000 distinct CDR3 sequences, roughly 6% recorded once. This sample comprised PBMCs, obtained before TCRalphabeta/CD19-depleted stem cell transplant. The origin of the receptors is a girl under three years old with combined immunodeficiency, due to receive a stem cell transplant.

This clonotype came up many times. The chain has TRBV5-4 and TRBJ2-5; possibly TRBD2 for D (6 bases). Trimming shortened V by 4 bases and J by 1 base, and 11 bases separated the two germline ends. Per the germline V gene, CDR1 is SGHNT and CDR2 is YYREEE (reference sequence). The CDR3 has 14 amino acids. The CDR3 protein is CASSPGLFQETQYF. The CDR3 DNA reads TGTGCCAGCAGCCCGGGACTGTTCCAAGAGACCCAGTACTTC.

By share of the sample, this clonotype is medium-sized (0.01 to 0.1%). The chain is built from TRBV29-1 and TRBJ2-2; D gene ambiguous. The CDR3 covers 12 residues. The germline gives CDR1 SQVTM, CDR2 ANQGSEA. Trimming took off 2 bases at V and 5 bases at J, with 6 bases between the two ends. CDR3 in amino acids: CSVEFGTGELFF. The CDR3 DNA reads TGCAGCGTTGAATTCGGGACCGGGGAGCTGTTTTTT.

This clonotype has at least ten counts. The V call is TRBV12-3 or TRBV12-4, the J call TRBJ2-7; 10 bases align to TRBD2. V was pared by 2 bases and J by 1 base, with 5 bases of the junction left unmatched. This CDR3 comprises 16 residues. The CDR3 region is CASSLTPSGRSYEQYF. DNA of the CDR3: TGTGCCAGCAGTTTAACCCCTAGCGGGAGATCCTACGAGCAGTACTTC.

This clonotype was recorded at least ten times. This chain uses TRBV5-1 with TRBJ2-7; D gene unclear. V lost 2 bases and J lost 0, with 12 bases in between. Germline loops: CDR1 SGHRS, CDR2 YFSETQ. CDR3 size: 15 residues. The CDR3 loop is CASSFGRSLSYEQYF. CDR3 coding DNA: TGCGCCAGCAGCTTTGGACGCTCCCTCTCCTACGAGCAGTACTTC.

This clonotype came up many times. The chain links TRBV12-3 or TRBV12-4 to TRBJ2-1; D might be TRBD2 (6 bases). CDR3 length: 15 amino acids. V dropped 6 bases and J dropped 8 bases, with 20 bases sitting between them. The CDR3 sequence: CASRPRTNPSDEQFF. CDR3 nucleotide sequence: TGTGCCAGCAGGCCCCGGACAAATCCTAGCGATGAGCAGTTCTTC.

This clonotype was detected many times. The V call is TRBV6-5, the J call TRBJ1-4, with no clear D. Trimming removed 2 bases from V and 5 bases from J, with 12 bases in between. The CDR3 spans 15 residues. Per germline, CDR1 MNHEY and CDR2 SVGAGI. The CDR3 sequence: CASSYTWGLNEKLFF. In DNA form, the CDR3 reads TGTGCCAGCAGTTACACGTGGGGTTTGAATGAAAAACTGTTTTTT.

This clonotype was found a few times. The CDR3 region has the DNA TGTGCCAGCAGTGAAGACTCAGGGTGGGCAGATACGCAGTATTTT. Translated: CASSEDSGWADTQYF. The rearrangement uses TRBV2 and TRBJ2-3; possible D gene TRBD1, 5 bases. V dropped 1 base and J dropped 4 bases, with 12 bases sitting between them. Looked up from germline, CDR1 is SNHLY and CDR2 is FYNNEI. The CDR3 has 15 amino acids.

This clonotype was detected ten times or more. The rearrangement links TRBV20-1 to TRBJ1-1; D gene uncertain. CDR1 and CDR2 (germline): DFQATT, SNEGSKA (reference sequence). CDR3 length: 10 amino acids. Here the CDR3 DNA reads TGCAGCCCCCTTTTAACTGAAGCTTTCTTT. Translated: CSPLLTEAFF.

This clonotype came up many times. V is TRBV9 and J is TRBJ2-1; 7 bases line up with TRBD1. Per germline, CDR1 SGDLS and CDR2 YYNGEE. Unmatched junction bases numbered 5, after V lost 0 bases and J lost 8 bases. The CDR3 extends over 14 amino acids. DNA for the CDR3: TGTGCCAGCAGCGTAGGGCAGGGGGAACATGAGCAGTTCTTC. Translated: CASSVGQGEHEQFF. The whole variable domain, filled in from reference TRBV9 and TRBJ2-1, reads DSGVTQTPKHLITATGQRVTLRCSPRSGDLSVYWYQQSLDQGLQFLIQYYNGEERAKGNILERFSAQQFPDLHSELNLSSLELGDSALYFCASSVGQGEHEQFFGPGTRLTVL.

Many counts were recorded for this clonotype. V is TRBV11-1 and J is TRBJ2-7, with D possibly matching TRBD1 (5 bases). CDR1 and CDR2 (germline): SGHAT, FQDESV (reference sequence). V was cut by 5 bases and J by 11 bases, with 43 bases left in between. This CDR3 comprises 21 residues. The CDR3 DNA is TGTGCCAGCAGCCCAAGAACGGCCCTCCTTAACATTGTGGGGCCCTCCTACGTGGAGTACTTC. Its translation: CASSPRTALLNIVGPSYVEYF.

This clonotype was seen ten or more times. The V call is TRBV27, the J call TRBJ2-7; the match to TRBD1 covers 7 bases. With 5 bases clipped from V and 5 bases from J, the junction kept 6 bases outside the gene matches. Germline V gene data show CDR1 as MNHEY and CDR2 as SMNVEV (reference sequence). The CDR3 runs to 13 residues. CDR3 region: CASSITGANEQYF. The CDR3 bases are TGTGCCAGCAGTATTACAGGGGCCAACGAGCAGTACTTC.

The chain recombines TRBV4-1 with TRBJ2-1; 8 nucleotides align to TRBD2. J gave up 9 bases and V 1 base, and 8 bases lay outside the gene matches. This CDR3 comprises 15 residues. CDR1 is MGHRA, CDR2 YSYEKL, per germline. CDR3: CASSQAGLGPREQFF. The DNA of the CDR3 is TGCGCCAGCAGCCAAGCGGGACTAGGGCCCCGTGAGCAGTTCTTC.

To note about this clonotype: Relative to the germline gene, one junction end is altered; a read error may explain this. V usage is TRBV25-1 and J usage is TRBJ2-6, with D perhaps assigned TRBD1 or TRBD2 (6 bases each). In germline, CDR1 is MGHDK, CDR2 SYGVNS. The CDR3 extends over 13 amino acids. The CDR3 coding sequence is TGTGCCAGCACTGAGTCGGGGGCCTACGTCCTGACTTTC. It translates to CASTESGAYVLTF.